The TCR beta chain under discussion was sequenced for a study of blood T cell repertoires in COVID-19. Study overall: Sites in the United States, Italy and Spain provided acute and convalescent COVID-19 samples. PBMCs, B-cell-depleted T cells, or T cells were the source of the cDNA or gDNA that made up the material.

Produced via immunoSEQ multiplex PCR; TCRdb's table is partial and in-frame only. Of about 240,000 clones in the sample, 70% to 80% were seen once. This clone was observed a handful of times. CDR3 length equals 14 residues. V lost 6 bases to trimming and J lost 4 bases, with 15 bases between them. Germline lookup yields CDR1 SGHVS and CDR2 FQNEAQ. The receptor's source is a woman aged 80 or over with acute or convalescent COVID-19. What was sequenced was peripheral blood. The chain joins TRBV7-8 to TRBJ1-1; D gene unclear. CDR3 bases: TGTGCCAGCAGGGTCCAGCGGTTGGGCACTGAAGCTTTCTTT. Its translation is CASRVQRLGTEAFF.